This T cell receptor beta chain was observed in a study of T cell changes during pregnancy in multiple sclerosis. Data came from immunoSEQ multiplex PCR; TCRdb stores just in-frame clones and leaves some out. The data hold over 60,000 clones, with 91% observed a single time. CDR3 size: 13 residues. CDR1 is LNHDA, CDR2 SQIVND, per germline (reference sequence). Deletions cut 3 bases from V and 4 bases from J, with 9 bases between. This TCR was recovered from a female donor in good health, enrolled as a control in a pregnancy study. The V call is TRBV19, the J call TRBJ1-2; TRBD1 is a possible D gene (5 bases). Here the sequenced sample was peripheral blood, taken in the third trimester of pregnancy. CDR3 DNA sequence: TGTGCCAGTAGTATCGGGGGTTCCTATGGCTACACCTTC. Protein sequence: CASSIGGSYGYTF. The full variable domain, rest sourced from reference TRBV19 and TRBJ1-2, is DGGITQSPKYLFRKEGQNVTLSCEQNLNHDAMYWYRQDPGQGLRLIYYSQIVNDFQKGDIAEGYSVSREKKESFPLTVTSAQKNPTAFYLCASSIGGSYGYTFGSGTRLTVV.